The 14 T cell receptor beta chains below were found in one sample sequenced in a study of human T cells and chemical hapten exposure. Noted time point: patch test 2, 6 weeks after DPC sensitization. Treatment meaning: therapeutic diphenylcyclopropenone sensitization with weekly scalp DPC. Via MiXCR, TCRdb re-called the RACE reads, giving one row per CDR3 protein. Of about 140,000 distinct CDR3 sequences detected, 12% appear once; the ten largest clones hold around 1.4%. The sequencing used whole blood, collected in connection with sensitization to the hapten diphenylcyclopropenone (DPC). All receptors come from a woman in her forties or fifties with alopecia areata. Some clones in this sample may be carry-over from other donors' samples.

In its sample, this clonotype was seen a few times. This rearrangement joins TRBV12-3 or TRBV12-4 to TRBJ2-1; D gene uncertain. The length of the CDR3 is 13 residues. V lost 5 bases and J lost 10, with 15 bases in between. The CDR3 loop reads CASSPFGPAEQFF. As DNA, the CDR3 is TGTGCCAGCAGTCCTTTCGGACCTGCGGAGCAGTTCTTC.

This clonotype was recorded a few times. The gene calls are TRBV7-2 and TRBJ2-1; possible D gene TRBD2, 5 bases. Germline V CDR1 and CDR2: SGHTA, FQGNSA. Trimming removed 1 base from V and 6 bases from J, with 13 bases in between. This CDR3 spans 15 amino acids. This CDR3 is CASSLVHGKGNEQFF. CDR3 in DNA: TGTGCCAGCAGCTTAGTCCACGGGAAAGGCAATGAGCAGTTCTTC.

This clonotype appeared a few times. The rearrangement uses TRBV12-3 or TRBV12-4 and TRBJ2-7; D unresolved. Deletions cut 5 bases from V and 2 bases from J, with 16 bases between. The CDR3 runs 15 residues. The CDR3 reads CASSPPRGRAYEQYF. As DNA, the CDR3 is TGTGCCAGCAGTCCTCCCCGCGGCAGAGCCTACGAGCAGTACTTC.

V is TRBV6-2 or TRBV6-3 and J is TRBJ2-7; 7 positions agree with TRBD2. The CDR3 totals 15 residues. With V trimmed by 8 bases and J by 4 bases, 14 bases remained unmatched. Germline V gives CDR1 MNHEY, CDR2 SVGEGT. CDR3 in amino acids: CASVPPGAGVYEQYF. The DNA for the CDR3 is TGTGCCAGCGTCCCCCCGGGCGCGGGAGTTTACGAGCAGTACTTC.

This clonotype has a handful of counts. The chain joins TRBV2 to TRBJ2-1, with 8 bases identical to TRBD2. Germline trimming cut 4 bases from V and 9 bases from J; bases unmatched to any gene: 2. This CDR3 contains 12 residues. Germline V gene lookup returns CDR1 SNHLY and CDR2 FYNNEI. Here the CDR3 reads CASSVAGSEQFF. CDR3 nucleotides: TGTGCCAGCAGTGTAGCGGGATCTGAGCAGTTCTTC. The variable domain in full, completed from reference TRBV2 and TRBJ2-1, reads EPEVTQTPSHQVTQMGQEVILRCVPISNHLYFYWYRQILGQKVEFLVSFYNNEISEKSEIFDDQFSVERPDGSNFTLKIRSTKLEDSAMYFCASSVAGSEQFFGPGTRLTVL.

The CDR3: CASSIAGITDTQYF. The CDR3 DNA reads as TGTGCCAGCAGCATAGCGGGAATCACAGATACGCAGTATTTT. This rearrangement joins TRBV7-3 to TRBJ2-3; 8 bases match TRBD2. The CDR3 runs to 14 residues. Unmatched junction bases numbered 3, after V lost 5 bases and J lost 2 bases. Germline CDR1 reads SGHTA; CDR2 reads FQGTGA.

This clonotype showed up just a few times. The chain has TRBV11-3 and TRBJ2-2, with no clear D. Looked up from germline, CDR1 is SGHNT and CDR2 is YENEEA. Trimming pared 4 bases from V and 6 bases from J, leaving 9 bases between. CDR3 length: 13 amino acids. CDR3 DNA: TGTGCCAGCAGCTACACACGGCCCGGGGAGCTGTTTTTT. As protein: CASSYTRPGELFF. The whole variable domain, filled in from reference TRBV11-3 and TRBJ2-2, reads EAGVVQSPRYKIIEKKQPVAFWCNPISGHNTLYWYLQNLGQGPELLIRYENEEAVDDSQLPKDRFSAERLKGVDSTLKIQPAELGDSAVYLCASSYTRPGELFFGEGSRLTVL.

This clonotype was recorded at least ten times. The chain is built from TRBV15 and TRBJ1-5; the match to TRBD1 covers 10 bases. V lost 1 base, J lost 5 bases, and 8 bases stayed unmatched. CDR1 is LNHNV, CDR2 YYDKDF, per germline (reference sequence). The CDR3 length is 17 residues. For the CDR3, the DNA is TGTGCCACCAGCAGAGTGGTGGGGACAGGGGCTGATCAGCCCCAGCATTTT. Its protein product is CATSRVVGTGADQPQHF.

This clonotype showed up just a few times. The DNA of the CDR3 is TGTGCCAGCAGTAGTTGGACAGGGAGTAATTCACCCCTCCACTTT. Encoded protein: CASSSWTGSNSPLHF. The V and J genes are TRBV27 and TRBJ1-6; 8 nucleotides agree with TRBD1. Per germline, CDR1 MNHEY and CDR2 SMNVEV (reference sequence). This CDR3 contains 15 residues. With 5 bases clipped from V and 6 bases from J, the junction kept 6 bases outside the gene matches.

This clonotype was found a few times. The V and J genes are TRBV29-1 and TRBJ2-3; 10 bases match TRBD2. The trim removed 4 bases at V and 2 bases at J, leaving 6 bases unmatched. This CDR3 is built from 15 residues. CDR1 is SQVTM and CDR2 is ANQGSEA in the germline V gene. The CDR3 loop reads CSVVSSGSSTDTQYF. The CDR3 nucleotides are TGCAGCGTTGTCTCTAGCGGGAGTTCCACAGATACGCAGTATTTT.

The V gene is TRBV7-9, the J gene TRBJ2-7; 14 nucleotides match TRBD2. Unmatched junction bases numbered 2, after V lost 1 base and J lost 3 bases. CDR1 is SEHNR, CDR2 FQNEAQ, per germline (reference sequence). CDR3 length equals 16 residues. The CDR3 spells CASSLVGTSGSYEQYF. The CDR3 DNA is TGTGCCAGCAGCTTAGTGGGGACTAGCGGGAGCTACGAGCAGTACTTC.

J is TRBJ2-7 and V is TRBV7-2; D gene ambiguous. V was pared by 5 bases and J by 2 bases, with 10 bases between. Germline V lookup: CDR1 SGHTA, CDR2 FQGNSA. This CDR3 has 13 residues. The CDR3 loop reads CASSNRHPYEQYF. CDR3 nucleotide sequence: TGTGCCAGCAGCAACCGACATCCCTACGAGCAGTACTTC. The full variable domain, its missing parts supplied by reference TRBV7-2 and TRBJ2-7, is GAGVSQSPSNKVTEKGKDVELRCDPISGHTALYWYRQSLGQGLEFLIYFQGNSAPDKSGLPSDRFSAERTGGSVSTLTIQRTQQEDSAVYLCASSNRHPYEQYFGPGTRLTVT.

This clonotype has more than one count but fewer than ten. This rearrangement joins TRBV6-2 or TRBV6-3 to TRBJ2-2; 7 nucleotides line up with TRBD2. CDR3 length equals 16 residues. Trimming at V came to 6 bases and at J to 0 bases, leaving 7 bases not matched to a gene. The germline gives CDR1 MNHEY, CDR2 SVGEGT. The CDR3 DNA follows: TGTGCCAGCAGCGGGATTAGCGGGTCGAACACCGGGGAGCTGTTTTTT. Its protein product is CASSGISGSNTGELFF.

This clonotype was observed a handful of times. The chain has TRBV4-2 and TRBJ2-7, with 12 bases matching TRBD2. J lost 7 bases, V lost 3 bases, and 4 bases had no gene match. CDR3 size: 14 residues. The germline CDR1 and CDR2 sequences are LGHNA and YNFKEQ. The chain's CDR3 is CASSHRLAGDEQYF. CDR3 in DNA: TGTGCCAGCAGCCACAGACTAGCGGGAGATGAGCAGTACTTC.